This T cell receptor (beta chain) was found in a study of cytomegalovirus exposure and HLA in healthy donors. The study's findings and limits: Later analysis suggested links between common viral pathogens and several top significant clusters.

In its sample, this clone was seen a few times. Its antigen is not identified. With 60 Vbeta and 13 Jbeta primers, the PCR was carried out. TCRdb's table, derived via immunoSEQ multiplex PCR, lists solely in-frame clones and lacks some. The sample has 250,000 to 350,000 clones, 86% seen once; the top ten hold 3.5% to 4.5%. The clonotype comes from a man aged 35-49 years in good health and CMV-seropositive. Specimen: PBMCs.

Here the CDR3 DNA reads TGTGCCAGCAGAGAAGACAGGGACAACACTGAAGCTTTCTTT. Protein product: CASREDRDNTEAFF. The chain carries TRBV7-6 and TRBJ1-1; 7 bases line up with TRBD1. The CDR3 has 14 residues. The junction had 6 bases not matched to a gene; V was cut back by 6 bases and J by 2 bases. The germline gives CDR1 SGHVS, CDR2 FNYEAQ.